This is a list of T cell receptor beta chains from one sample in a study of blood T cell repertoires in COVID-19. Method: immunoSEQ multiplex PCR; TCRdb's copy keeps in-frame clones and lacks some. The sample lists approximately 190,000 clones, 70% to 85% occurring once. The material sequenced was peripheral blood. The receptors come from a human donor with acute or convalescent COVID-19. The donor label of this sample is uncertain. The CDR3 runs from the conserved cysteine through the conserved F or W.

TRBV19 CASTSRATYGGYGYTF
TRBV7-2 CASSLDADPGLDQETQYF
TRBV7-7 CASSFDTTQTQYF
TRBV6-6 CATRGLINYGYTF
TRBV10-3 CAISSRDRAYEQYF
TRBV4-1 CASSRLAGGSTDTQYF
TRBV10-3 CAISGTGGNQPQHF
TRBV19 CASSMGQAVNEKLFF
TRBV9 CASSVVMAGRGTEAFF
TRBV7-9 CASSFQENTEAFF
TRBV24-1 CATGAQGTYEQYF
TRBV18 CASSPGLGRETQYF
TRBV5-4 CASSFNRGPGKTQYF
TRBV5-1 CASSPGQGLNEKLFF
TRBV9 CASSARTGGKSNYGYTF
TRBV28 CASSFLGQGNQPQHF
TRBV4-2 CASSPMSLAGGLQETQYF
TRBV6-4 CASSAGPGNTIYF
TRBV10-1 CASSEDGNYGYTF
TRBV6-5 CASRSGPGGNQPQHF
TRBV29-1 CSVEGTGVGYGYTF
TRBV20-1 CSASVNWNTEAFF
TRBV5-1 CASSWTAGFSYEQYF
TRBV18 CASSPGASGGTDTQYF
TRBV5-1 CASSLLTLNTEAFF
TRBV28 CASSFRSVNSPLHF
TRBV5-6 CASSQRSALSNEQYF
TRBV7-2 CASSLGTSGSRETQYF
TRBV4-2 CASSQASWTRAGYTF
TRBV2 CASNPDRAGGEKLFF
TRBV5-1 CASSLGHQSNTEAFF
TRBV7-6 CASSSGQGNSPLHF
TRBV19 CASSFTSGLAPYNEQFF
TRBV6-6 CASSQRPMGQGTSARSNQPQHF
TRBV3-1/TRBV3-2 CASMGLAGGPDTQYF
TRBV14 CASSHSTGGYEQYF
TRBV5-1 CASSSGLATGELFF
TRBV2 CASSGREETQYF
TRBV10-1 CASGGTNTDTQYF
TRBV4-1 CASSQDSLTGSGANVLTF
TRBV5-3 CARSYEVLDEQYF
TRBV10-1 CASSEAGGGEQFF
TRBV2 CASSVSEKPDTQYF
TRBV19 CASMPTHLNTEAFF
TRBV6-2/TRBV6-3 CASSQQGAHEQFF
TRBV3-1/TRBV3-2 CASSQEGGTGELFF
TRBV7-2 CASSFGGRIETQYF
TRBV10-3 CAIRRDMVNPLSPLHF
TRBV7-2 CASSPGTTPTQYF
TRBV28 CASSTLGDSNQPQHF